This T cell receptor beta chain was sequenced for a study of T cell responses to AZD1222 COVID-19 vaccine. Only in-frame clones appear in the TCRdb table, and some are missing; sequencing was by immunoSEQ multiplex PCR. The top ten hold about a tenth of the sample, which has roughly 120,000 clones, 80% to 90% seen once. V gave up 4 bases and J gave up 7 bases, with 16 bases separating them. Germline CDR1 and CDR2: SGHTA and FQGNSA. The CDR3 loop spans 14 amino acids. The rearrangement uses TRBV7-2 and TRBJ2-5; D possibly corresponds to TRBD1 (5 bases). This TCR came from an adult in good health. This material consisted of peripheral blood, taken on day 0 of AZD1222 vaccination. In DNA, the CDR3 is TGTGCCAGCAGCTCCGGGCGGCAGGGTGGGACCCAGTACTTC. This encodes CASSSGRQGGTQYF.